A single sample is the source of the 5 T cell receptor beta chains below, sequenced in a study of early T cells in non-severe SARS-CoV-2 infection. TCRdb re-derived calls from the 5' RACE reads in MiXCR, one entry per CDR3 protein. The sample has 40,000 to 60,000 distinct CDR3 sequences; about 12% are singletons. The specimen sequenced was whole blood. These receptors were collected from an adult who was a healthcare worker with PCR-confirmed SARS-CoV-2 infection or an uninfected control (not recorded which).

This clonotype was found many times. The chain carries TRBV29-1 and TRBJ2-6; D is unresolved. The ends were cut back, 1 base at V and 0 bases at J, with 1 base in the middle. The CDR3 contains 13 residues. Germline V gives CDR1 SQVTM, CDR2 ANQGSEA. This CDR3 is CSVEGSGANVLTF. CDR3 nucleotide sequence: TGCAGCGTTGAAGGCTCTGGGGCCAACGTCCTGACTTTC.

This clonotype showed up just a few times. This chain joins TRBV12-3 or TRBV12-4 and TRBJ2-7, with D perhaps being TRBD1 or TRBD2 (5 bases each). The CDR3 spans 12 residues. V was shortened by 6 bases and J by 6 bases, with 12 bases between the two germline ends. The CDR3, as DNA: TGTGCCAGCAGCCTTGGGGGATTCGAGCAGTACTTC. Translation: CASSLGGFEQYF.

This chain links TRBV20-1 with TRBJ1-6, with D unresolved. Germline CDR1 DFQATT, CDR2 SNEGSKA (reference sequence). The CDR3 totals 12 residues. Between the trimmed V and J ends, which lost 3 bases and 7 bases, there was a span of 7 bases. This chain's CDR3 is CSARRGNSPLHF. DNA for the CDR3: TGCAGTGCTAGGCGAGGAAATTCACCCCTCCACTTT.

This clonotype has ten or more counts. J is TRBJ1-3 and V is TRBV21-1; the D call TRBD1 from the table was never checked on the DNA. TRBV21-1 is a pseudogene. The CDR3 is 21 amino acids. The CDR3 loop is CASSTPSLKVGTPHSGNTIYF. As DNA, the CDR3 is TGTGCCAGCAGCACACCCTCTCTTAAGGTGGGGACGCCGCACTCTGGAAACACCATATATTTT.

V is TRBV2 and J is TRBJ1-2; 10 bases line up with TRBD1. The germline CDR1 and CDR2 sequences are SNHLY and FYNNEI. The V segment lost 6 bases and the J segment 7 bases; nucleotides outside the gene matches: 5. The length of the CDR3 is 13 residues. The DNA of the CDR3 is TGTGCCAGCAGGACAGGGGGCGCGTTTGGCTACACCTTC. It encodes CASRTGGAFGYTF.